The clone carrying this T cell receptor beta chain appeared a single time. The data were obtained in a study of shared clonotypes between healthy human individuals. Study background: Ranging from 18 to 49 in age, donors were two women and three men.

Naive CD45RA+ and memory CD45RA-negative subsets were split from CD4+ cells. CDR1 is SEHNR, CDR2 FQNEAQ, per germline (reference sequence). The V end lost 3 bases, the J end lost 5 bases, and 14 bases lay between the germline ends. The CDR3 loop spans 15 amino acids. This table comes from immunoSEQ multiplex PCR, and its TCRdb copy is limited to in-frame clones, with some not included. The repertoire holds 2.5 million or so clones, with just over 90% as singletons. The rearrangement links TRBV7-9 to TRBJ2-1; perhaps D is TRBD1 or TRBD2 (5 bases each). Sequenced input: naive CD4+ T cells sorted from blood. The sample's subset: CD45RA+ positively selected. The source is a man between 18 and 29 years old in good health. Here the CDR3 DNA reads TGTGCCAGCAGCTTCCCGGGGTCAGGGAACAATGAGCAGTTCTTC. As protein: CASSFPGSGNNEQFF.